This T cell receptor beta chain was sequenced for a study of cytomegalovirus exposure and HLA in healthy donors. In the study overall: The Caucasian-associated ancestry cluster held 65% to 85% of 398 genotyped donors. Study-wide points: It was taken for granted in presence/absence analyses that sequencing depth across donors was roughly uniform. Under in vitro conditions, three CMV-associated chains were confirmed as specific for CMV antigens.

PCR primers comprised 60 Vbeta and 13 Jbeta primers. How the authors handled the data: Roughly 11 million of the 60 million to 90 million unique TCR beta chains counted in a later analysis were shared. Generated by immunoSEQ multiplex PCR, the TCRdb table keeps only in-frame clones and is missing some. Clone size and V and J calls were adopted from that table, with D and trimming inferred from the DNA. The table records some 110,000 clones, roughly 70% of them present only once. This clone was observed a single time. Its specificity is not known. The germline V gene has CDR1 MNHNS and CDR2 SASEGT. The CDR3 extends over 14 amino acids. The V segment lost 7 bases and the J segment 8 bases; nucleotides outside the gene matches: 8.

The TCR sequence derives from a woman between 45 and 65 years old in good health and CMV-seropositive. This chain links TRBV6-1 with TRBJ1-4; 9 bases are a match to TRBD1. Sequenced material: PBMCs. CDR3 sequence: CASKLGQGGEKLFF. In nucleotides, the CDR3 is TGTGCCAGCAAGTTGGGACAGGGTGGCGAAAAACTGTTTTTT.